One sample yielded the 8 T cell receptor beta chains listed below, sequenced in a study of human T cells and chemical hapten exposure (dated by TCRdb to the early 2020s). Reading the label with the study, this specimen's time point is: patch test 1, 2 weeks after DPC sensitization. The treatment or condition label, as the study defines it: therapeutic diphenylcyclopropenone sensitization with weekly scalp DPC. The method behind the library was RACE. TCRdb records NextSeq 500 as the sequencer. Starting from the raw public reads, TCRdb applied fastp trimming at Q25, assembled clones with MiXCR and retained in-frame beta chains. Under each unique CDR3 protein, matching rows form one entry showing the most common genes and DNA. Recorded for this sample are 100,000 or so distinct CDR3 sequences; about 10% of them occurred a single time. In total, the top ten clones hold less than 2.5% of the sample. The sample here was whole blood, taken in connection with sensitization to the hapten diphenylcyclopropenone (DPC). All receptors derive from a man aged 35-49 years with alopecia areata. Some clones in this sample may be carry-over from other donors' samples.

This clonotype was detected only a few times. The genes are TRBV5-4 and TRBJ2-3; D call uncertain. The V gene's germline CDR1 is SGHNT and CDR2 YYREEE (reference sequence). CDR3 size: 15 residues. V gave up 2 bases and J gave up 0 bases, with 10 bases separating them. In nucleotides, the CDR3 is TGTGCCAGCAGCTTAGACTTGACTAGCACAGATACGCAGTATTTT. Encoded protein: CASSLDLTSTDTQYF.

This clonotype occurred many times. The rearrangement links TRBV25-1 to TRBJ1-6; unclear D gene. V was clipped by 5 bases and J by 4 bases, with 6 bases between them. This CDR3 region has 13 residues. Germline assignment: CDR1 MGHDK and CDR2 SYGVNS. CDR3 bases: TGTGCCAGCAGTTTTCTATATAATTCACCCCTCCACTTT. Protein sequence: CASSFLYNSPLHF.

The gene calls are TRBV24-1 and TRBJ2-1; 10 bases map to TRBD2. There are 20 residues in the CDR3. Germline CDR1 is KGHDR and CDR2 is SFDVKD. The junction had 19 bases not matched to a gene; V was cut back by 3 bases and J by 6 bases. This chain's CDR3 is CATSDAYRDSSGSHANEQFF. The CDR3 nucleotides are TGTGCCACCAGTGATGCATACAGGGATTCTAGCGGGAGCCACGCCAATGAGCAGTTCTTC.

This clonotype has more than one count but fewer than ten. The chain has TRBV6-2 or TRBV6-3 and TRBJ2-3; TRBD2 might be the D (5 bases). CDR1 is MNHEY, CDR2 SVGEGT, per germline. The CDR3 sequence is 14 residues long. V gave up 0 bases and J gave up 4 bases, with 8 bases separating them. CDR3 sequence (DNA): TGTGCCAGCAGTTACTCGCTAGCCGCAGATACGCAGTATTTT. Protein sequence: CASSYSLAADTQYF.

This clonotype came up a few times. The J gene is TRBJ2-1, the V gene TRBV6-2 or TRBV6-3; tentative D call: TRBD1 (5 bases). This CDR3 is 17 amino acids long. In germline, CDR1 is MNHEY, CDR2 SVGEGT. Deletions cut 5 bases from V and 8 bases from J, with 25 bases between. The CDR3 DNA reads TGTGCCAGCAGTCCTACTCCTCCAGGGTTCGTAGGCGATGAGCAGTTCTTC. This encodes CASSPTPPGFVGDEQFF.

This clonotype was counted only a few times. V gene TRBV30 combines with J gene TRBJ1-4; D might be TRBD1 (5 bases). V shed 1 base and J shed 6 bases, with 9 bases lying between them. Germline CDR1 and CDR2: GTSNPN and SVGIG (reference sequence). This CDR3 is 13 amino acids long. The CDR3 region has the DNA TGTGCCTGGAGTGCGGGACTTGATGAAAAACTGTTTTTT. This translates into CAWSAGLDEKLFF.

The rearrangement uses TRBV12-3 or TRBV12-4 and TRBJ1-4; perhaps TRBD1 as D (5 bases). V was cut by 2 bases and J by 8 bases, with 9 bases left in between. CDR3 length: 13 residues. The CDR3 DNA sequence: TGTGCCAGCAGTTTAAGGGGCGAAGAAAAACTGTTTTTT. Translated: CASSLRGEEKLFF.

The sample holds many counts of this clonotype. The CDR3 DNA is TGTGCCTGGAGTGATAGGGGATTGTTCAATGAGCAGTTCTTC. It specifies CAWSDRGLFNEQFF. The chain is built from TRBV30 and TRBJ2-1, with TRBD1 as a possible D gene (5 bases). Looked up from germline, CDR1 is GTSNPN and CDR2 is SVGIG (reference sequence). Trimming pared 1 base from V and 6 bases from J, leaving 13 bases between. The CDR3 is made up of 14 amino acids.